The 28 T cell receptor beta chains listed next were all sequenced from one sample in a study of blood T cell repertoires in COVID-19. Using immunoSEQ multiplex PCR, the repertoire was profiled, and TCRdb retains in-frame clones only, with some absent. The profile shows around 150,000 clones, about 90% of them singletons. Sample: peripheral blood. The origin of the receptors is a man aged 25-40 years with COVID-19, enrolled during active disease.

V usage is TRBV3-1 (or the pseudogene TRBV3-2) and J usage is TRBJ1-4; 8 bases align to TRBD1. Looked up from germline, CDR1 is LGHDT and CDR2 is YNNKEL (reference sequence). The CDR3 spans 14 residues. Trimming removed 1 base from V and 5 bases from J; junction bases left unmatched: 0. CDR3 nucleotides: TGTGCCAGCAGCCAAGCAGGGGGCAATGAAAAACTGTTTTTT. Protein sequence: CASSQAGGNEKLFF.

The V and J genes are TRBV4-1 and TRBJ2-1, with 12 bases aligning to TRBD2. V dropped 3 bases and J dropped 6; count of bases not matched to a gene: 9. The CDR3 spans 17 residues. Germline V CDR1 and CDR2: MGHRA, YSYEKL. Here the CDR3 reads CASSQGSGLAGFNEQFF. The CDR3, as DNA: TGCGCCAGCAGCCAGGGATCGGGACTAGCGGGCTTCAATGAGCAGTTCTTC.

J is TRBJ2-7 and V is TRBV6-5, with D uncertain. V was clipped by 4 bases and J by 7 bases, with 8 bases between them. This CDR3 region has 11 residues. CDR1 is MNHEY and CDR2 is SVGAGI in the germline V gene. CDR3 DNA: TGTGCCAGCAGTTCCCTCTCTGAGCAGTACTTC. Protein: CASSSLSEQYF.

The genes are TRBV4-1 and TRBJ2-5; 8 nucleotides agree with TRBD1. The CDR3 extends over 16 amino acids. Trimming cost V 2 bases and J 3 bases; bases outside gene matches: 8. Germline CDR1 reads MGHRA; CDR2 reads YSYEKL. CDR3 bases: TGCGCCAGCAGCCAAATCCAGGACAGGGTTAAAGAGACCCAGTACTTC. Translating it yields CASSQIQDRVKETQYF.

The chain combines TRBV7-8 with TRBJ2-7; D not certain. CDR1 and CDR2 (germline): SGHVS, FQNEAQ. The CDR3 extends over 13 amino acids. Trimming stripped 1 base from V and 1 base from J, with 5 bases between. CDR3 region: CASSLVHSYEQYF. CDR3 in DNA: TGTGCCAGCAGCTTAGTACATTCCTACGAGCAGTACTTC.

CDR3 sequence: CASSYSPLRGPNQPQHF. DNA of the CDR3: TGTGCCAGCAGCTACTCTCCCCTCAGGGGGCCGAATCAGCCCCAGCATTTT. The chain recombines TRBV13 with TRBJ1-5, with 8 bases that match TRBD1. The CDR3 covers 17 residues. The junction had 12 bases not matched to a gene; V was cut back by 4 bases and J by 4 bases. CDR1 is PRHDT and CDR2 is FYEKMQ in the germline V gene (reference sequence).

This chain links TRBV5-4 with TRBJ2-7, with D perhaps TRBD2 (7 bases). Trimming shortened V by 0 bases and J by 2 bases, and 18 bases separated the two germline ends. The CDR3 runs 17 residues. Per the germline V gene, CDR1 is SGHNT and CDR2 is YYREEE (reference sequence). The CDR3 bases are TGTGCCAGCAGCTTGGGGGGGGGTCTTAGGACAGCCTACGAGCAGTACTTC. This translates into CASSLGGGLRTAYEQYF.

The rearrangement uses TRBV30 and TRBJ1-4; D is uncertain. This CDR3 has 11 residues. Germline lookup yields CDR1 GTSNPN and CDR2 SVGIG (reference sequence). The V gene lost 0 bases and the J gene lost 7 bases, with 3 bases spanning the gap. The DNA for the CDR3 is TGTGCCTGGAGTGTTAGTGAAAAACTGTTTTTT. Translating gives CAWSVSEKLFF. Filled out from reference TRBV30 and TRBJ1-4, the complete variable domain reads SQTIHQWPATLVQPVGSPLSLECTVEGTSNPNLYWYRQAAGRGLQLLFYSVGIGQISSEVPQNLSASRPQDRQFILSSKKLLLSDSGFYLCAWSVSEKLFFGSGTQLSVL.

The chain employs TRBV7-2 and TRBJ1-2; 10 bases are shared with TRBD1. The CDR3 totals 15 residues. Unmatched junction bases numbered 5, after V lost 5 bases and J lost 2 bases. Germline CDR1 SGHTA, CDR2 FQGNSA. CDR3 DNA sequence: TGTGCCAGCAGCCCGCGGACAGGGGGGAACTATGGCTACACCTTC. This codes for CASSPRTGGNYGYTF.

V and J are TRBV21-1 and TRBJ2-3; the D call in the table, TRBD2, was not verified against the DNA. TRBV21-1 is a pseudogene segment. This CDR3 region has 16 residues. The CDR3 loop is CASSDGRGCSTDTQYF. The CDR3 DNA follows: TGTGCCAGCAGCGACGGCAGAGGGTGTTCCACAGATACGCAGTATTTT.

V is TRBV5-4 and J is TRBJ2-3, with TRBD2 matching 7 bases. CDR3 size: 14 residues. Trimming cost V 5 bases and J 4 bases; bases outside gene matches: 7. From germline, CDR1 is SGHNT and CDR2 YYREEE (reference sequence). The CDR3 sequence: CASSGGGVPDTQYF. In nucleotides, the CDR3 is TGTGCCAGCAGTGGTGGGGGGGTCCCAGATACGCAGTATTTT.

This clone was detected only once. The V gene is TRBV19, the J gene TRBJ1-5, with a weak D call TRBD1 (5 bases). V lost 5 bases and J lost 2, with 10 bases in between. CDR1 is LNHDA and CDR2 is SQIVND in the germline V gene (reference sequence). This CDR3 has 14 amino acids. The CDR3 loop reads CASSLGGGNQPQHF. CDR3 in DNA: TGTGCCAGTAGTTTGGGAGGGGGCAATCAGCCCCAGCATTTT.

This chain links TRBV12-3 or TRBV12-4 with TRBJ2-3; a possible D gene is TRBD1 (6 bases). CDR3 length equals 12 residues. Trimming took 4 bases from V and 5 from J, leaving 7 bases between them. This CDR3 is CASSWDIDTQYF. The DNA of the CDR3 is TGTGCCAGCAGTTGGGACATAGATACGCAGTATTTT.

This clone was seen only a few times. CDR3 bases: TGTGCCAGCCTCGACAGGGGATCCGCAGCTTTCTTT. Protein product: CASLDRGSAAFF. The gene calls are TRBV19 and TRBJ1-1; TRBD1 aligns across 8 bases. J gave up 10 bases and V 9 bases, and 10 bases lay outside the gene matches. Looked up from germline, CDR1 is LNHDA and CDR2 is SQIVND (reference sequence). The CDR3 is 12 amino acids.

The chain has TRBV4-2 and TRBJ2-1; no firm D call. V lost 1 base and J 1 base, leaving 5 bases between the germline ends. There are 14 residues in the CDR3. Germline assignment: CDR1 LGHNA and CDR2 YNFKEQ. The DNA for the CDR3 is TGTGCCAGCAGCCAAGGCGGTTCCTACAATGAGCAGTTCTTC. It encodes CASSQGGSYNEQFF.

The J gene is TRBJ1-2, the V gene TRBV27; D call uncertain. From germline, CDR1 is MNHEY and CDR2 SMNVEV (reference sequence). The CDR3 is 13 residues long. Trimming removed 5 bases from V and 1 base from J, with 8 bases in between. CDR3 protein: CASSAGINYGYTF. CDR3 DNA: TGTGCCAGCAGTGCGGGGATTAACTATGGCTACACCTTC.

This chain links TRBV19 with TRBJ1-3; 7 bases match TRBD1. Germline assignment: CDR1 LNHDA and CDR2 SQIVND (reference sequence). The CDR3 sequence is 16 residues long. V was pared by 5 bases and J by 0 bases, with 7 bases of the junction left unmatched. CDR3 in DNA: TGTGCCAGTAGTCCTCGGGACAGAATCTCTGGAAACACCATATATTTT. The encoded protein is CASSPRDRISGNTIYF.

For the CDR3, the DNA is TGTGCCAGTAGCCAGCCGCGGAGTGAAAAACTGTTTTTT. Protein: CASSQPRSEKLFF. This chain connects TRBV19 to TRBJ1-4, with no clear D. Germline V CDR1 and CDR2: LNHDA, SQIVND (reference sequence). Trimming cost V 6 bases and J 7 bases, with 12 bases left between them. The CDR3 runs to 13 residues.

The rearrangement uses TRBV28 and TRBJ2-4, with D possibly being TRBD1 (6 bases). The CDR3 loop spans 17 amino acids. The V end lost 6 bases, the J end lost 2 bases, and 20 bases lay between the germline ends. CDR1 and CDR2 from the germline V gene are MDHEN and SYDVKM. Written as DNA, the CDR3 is TGTGCCAGCAGCCCCCTAGAATTGGACAGATCCAAAAACATTCAGTACTTC. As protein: CASSPLELDRSKNIQYF.

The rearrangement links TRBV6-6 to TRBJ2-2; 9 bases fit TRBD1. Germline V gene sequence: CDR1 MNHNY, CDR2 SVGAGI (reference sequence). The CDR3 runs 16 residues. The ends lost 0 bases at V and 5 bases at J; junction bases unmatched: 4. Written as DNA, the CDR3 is TGTGCCAGCAGTTACTCCGGGACAGGGTTAACCGGGGAGCTGTTTTTT. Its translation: CASSYSGTGLTGELFF.

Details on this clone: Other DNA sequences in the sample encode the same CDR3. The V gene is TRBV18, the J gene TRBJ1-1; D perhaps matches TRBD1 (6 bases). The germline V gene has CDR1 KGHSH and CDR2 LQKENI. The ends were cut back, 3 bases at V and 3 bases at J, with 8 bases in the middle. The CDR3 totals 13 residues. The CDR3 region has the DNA TGTGCCAGCTCACCGAGGGGGTACACTGAAGCTTTCTTT. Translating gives CASSPRGYTEAFF.

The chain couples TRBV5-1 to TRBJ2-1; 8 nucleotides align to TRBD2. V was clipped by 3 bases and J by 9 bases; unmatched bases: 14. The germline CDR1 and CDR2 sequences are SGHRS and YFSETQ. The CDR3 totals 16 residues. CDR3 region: CASSSDGDGGVGEQFF. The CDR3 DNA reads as TGCGCCAGCAGCTCGGACGGGGACGGGGGGGTCGGTGAGCAGTTCTTC. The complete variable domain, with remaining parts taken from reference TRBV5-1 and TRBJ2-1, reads KAGVTQTPRYLIKTRGQQVTLSCSPISGHRSVSWYQQTPGQGLQFLFEYFSETQRNKGNFPGRFSGRQFSNSRSEMNVSTLELGDSALYLCASSSDGDGGVGEQFFGPGTRLTVL.

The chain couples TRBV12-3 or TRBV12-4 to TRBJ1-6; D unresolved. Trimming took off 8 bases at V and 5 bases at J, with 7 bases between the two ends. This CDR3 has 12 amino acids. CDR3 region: CASYTNNSPLHF. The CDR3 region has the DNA TGTGCCAGCTACACCAATAATTCACCCCTCCACTTT.

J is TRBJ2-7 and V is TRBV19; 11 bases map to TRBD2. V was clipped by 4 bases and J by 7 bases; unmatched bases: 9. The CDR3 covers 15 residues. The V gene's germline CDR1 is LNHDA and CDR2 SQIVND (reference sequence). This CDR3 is CASSTGLAALFEQYF. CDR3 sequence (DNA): TGTGCCAGTAGTACGGGACTAGCGGCTCTTTTTGAGCAGTACTTC.

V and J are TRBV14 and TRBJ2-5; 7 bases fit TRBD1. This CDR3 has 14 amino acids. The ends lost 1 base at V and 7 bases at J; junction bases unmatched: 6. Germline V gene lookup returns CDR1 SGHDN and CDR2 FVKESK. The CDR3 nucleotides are TGTGCCAGCAGCCAAGTTTACGAGGGGGCGACCCAGTACTTC. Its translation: CASSQVYEGATQYF.

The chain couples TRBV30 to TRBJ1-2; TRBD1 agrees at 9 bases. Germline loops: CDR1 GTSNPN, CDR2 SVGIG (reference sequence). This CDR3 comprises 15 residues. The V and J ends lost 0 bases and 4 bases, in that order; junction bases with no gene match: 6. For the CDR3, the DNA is TGTGCCTGGAGTGTTAGTACAGGGGGCTTCTATGGCTACACCTTC. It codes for CAWSVSTGGFYGYTF.

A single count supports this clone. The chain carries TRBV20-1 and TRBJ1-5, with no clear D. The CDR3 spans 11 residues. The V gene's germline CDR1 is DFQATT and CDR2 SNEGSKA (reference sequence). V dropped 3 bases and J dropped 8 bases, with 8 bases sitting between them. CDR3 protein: CSARRVEPQHF. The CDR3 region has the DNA TGCAGTGCTAGGAGGGTCGAGCCCCAGCATTTT.

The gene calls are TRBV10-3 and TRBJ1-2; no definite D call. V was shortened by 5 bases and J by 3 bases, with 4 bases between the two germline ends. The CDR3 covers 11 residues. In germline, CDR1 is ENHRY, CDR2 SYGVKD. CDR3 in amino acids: CAISPDYGYTF. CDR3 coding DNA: TGTGCCATCAGTCCGGACTATGGCTACACCTTC.